Each of the 20 T cell receptor beta chains below was sequenced from the same sample in a study of long-term antiretroviral therapy in people with HIV. Investigators performed immunoSEQ version v3.0 at survey level. The protocol was immunoSEQ multiplex PCR, while the TCRdb copy is restricted to in-frame clones and leaves out a portion. This table holds around 30,000 clones, roughly 85% found once. Here the sequenced sample was unsorted PBMCs, taken 2.3 years after starting antiretroviral therapy. These receptors were taken from a man aged 35 to 55 with HIV.

This clone appeared a few times. The chain is built from TRBV28 and TRBJ2-2; 8 nucleotides line up with TRBD1. This CDR3 comprises 13 residues. The V gene's germline CDR1 is MDHEN and CDR2 SYDVKM. The junction had 1 base not matched to a gene; V was cut back by 6 bases and J by 4 bases. The CDR3 loop reads CASRDRGTGELFF. The CDR3, as DNA: TGTGCCAGCAGAGACAGGGGCACCGGGGAGCTGTTTTTT. The whole variable domain, filled in from reference TRBV28 and TRBJ2-2, reads DVKVTQSSRYLVKRTGEKVFLECVQDMDHENMFWYRQDPGLGLRLIYFSYDVKMKEKGDIPEGYSVSREKKERFSLILESASTNQTSMYLCASRDRGTGELFFGEGSRLTVL.

The chain carries TRBV2 and TRBJ2-7, with D possibly being TRBD1 (5 bases). Looked up from germline, CDR1 is SNHLY and CDR2 is FYNNEI. V was clipped by 6 bases and J by 0 bases, with 12 bases between them. The CDR3 sequence is 14 residues long. CDR3 amino acids: CASRPDRYSYEQYF. The CDR3 coding sequence is TGTGCCAGCAGGCCCGACAGATACTCCTACGAGCAGTACTTC.

V usage is TRBV9 and J usage is TRBJ1-3, with D tentatively TRBD1 (6 bases). The CDR3 has 17 amino acids. V dropped 4 bases and J dropped 3 bases, with 20 bases sitting between them. From germline, CDR1 is SGDLS and CDR2 YYNGEE. CDR3 amino acids: CASSLGVKGGFGNTIYF. CDR3 sequence (DNA): TGTGCCAGCAGCCTAGGGGTGAAGGGGGGTTTTGGAAACACCATATATTTT.

The chain couples TRBV6-1 to TRBJ2-1, with D tentatively TRBD2 (5 bases). V dropped 0 bases and J dropped 2 bases, with 8 bases sitting between them. CDR3 length equals 15 residues. The V gene's germline CDR1 is MNHNS and CDR2 SASEGT. The CDR3 region is CASSEASATYNEQFF. The CDR3 DNA reads TGTGCCAGCAGTGAAGCTAGCGCCACCTACAATGAGCAGTTCTTC.

The chain's CDR3 is CASSYGGTNQPQHF. CDR3 DNA sequence: TGTGCCAGCAGTTACGGGGGCACTAATCAGCCCCAGCATTTT. V gene TRBV6-5 combines with J gene TRBJ1-5, with D possibly being TRBD1 (6 bases). CDR3 length equals 14 residues. Between the trimmed V and J ends, which lost 2 bases and 4 bases, there was a span of 9 bases. Germline CDR1 reads MNHEY; CDR2 reads SVGAGI.

The V and J genes are TRBV7-3 and TRBJ2-3; perhaps D is TRBD1 or TRBD2 (6 bases each). Germline lookup yields CDR1 SGHTA and CDR2 FQGTGA. This CDR3 has 17 residues. V shed 0 bases and J shed 1 base, with 14 bases lying between them. The CDR3 region is CASSLTLGGRGTDTQYF. The CDR3 DNA reads TGTGCCAGCAGCTTAACGCTGGGGGGCCGGGGCACAGATACGCAGTATTTT.

This chain uses TRBV11-3 with TRBJ2-7; TRBD1 matches at 7 bases. The CDR3 length is 17 residues. CDR1 is SGHNT, CDR2 YENEEA, per germline. V shed 0 bases, J shed 2 bases, and the junction held 10 bases outside the gene matches. The CDR3 here is CASSLDFRQGKAYEQYF. DNA for the CDR3: TGTGCCAGCAGCTTAGATTTTCGACAGGGAAAAGCCTACGAGCAGTACTTC.

The chain uses TRBV7-9 and TRBJ2-3, with 15 bases aligning to TRBD2. The CDR3 contains 17 residues. Germline V gene lookup returns CDR1 SEHNR and CDR2 FQNEAQ (reference sequence). Trimming removed 5 bases from V and 3 bases from J; junction bases left unmatched: 6. The CDR3 is CASSLGTSGGNTDTQYF. The CDR3 DNA sequence: TGTGCCAGCAGCCTAGGGACTAGCGGGGGGAATACAGATACGCAGTATTTT.

This rearrangement joins TRBV30 to TRBJ1-1; D call uncertain. V gave up 0 bases and J gave up 5 bases, with 10 bases separating them. The CDR3 length is 13 residues. The germline V gene has CDR1 GTSNPN and CDR2 SVGIG (reference sequence). CDR3 in amino acids: CAWSVMGLTEAFF. The CDR3 region has the DNA TGTGCCTGGAGTGTAATGGGTTTGACTGAAGCTTTCTTT.

This clone has just a few counts. The chain is built from TRBV2 and TRBJ1-2; no clear D. The V gene's germline CDR1 is SNHLY and CDR2 FYNNEI. Trimming took 4 bases from V and 0 from J, leaving 15 bases between them. CDR3 length equals 16 residues. The CDR3, as DNA: TGTGCCAGCAGTGGGCCCCAGCCCGAAGCTAACTATGGCTACACCTTC. Protein product: CASSGPQPEANYGYTF.

This clone was recorded once. The chain carries TRBV6-1 and TRBJ1-4; 7 bases match TRBD1. Trimming removed 2 bases from V and 7 bases from J; junction bases left unmatched: 7. Per germline, CDR1 MNHNS and CDR2 SASEGT. This CDR3 comprises 15 residues. CDR3 sequence (DNA): TGTGCCAGCAGTGAACGGACAGGAAGGGGTGAAAAACTGTTTTTT. It encodes CASSERTGRGEKLFF.

The chain links TRBV2 to TRBJ2-5; TRBD2 aligns across 10 bases. The J segment lost 5 bases and the V segment lost 10 bases, leaving 7 bases of the junction unmatched. This CDR3 is built from 13 residues. Germline V gives CDR1 SNHLY, CDR2 FYNNEI. CDR3 amino acids: CATKREGDETQYF. DNA for the CDR3: TGTGCCACTAAGCGGGAGGGCGACGAGACCCAGTACTTC.

By proportion, this clone is medium-sized. The rearrangement uses TRBV27 and TRBJ2-7; D might be TRBD1 (6 bases). The CDR3 length is 13 residues. Germline V lookup: CDR1 MNHEY, CDR2 SMNVEV (reference sequence). V was shortened by 5 bases and J by 6 bases, with 14 bases between the two germline ends. The CDR3 loop reads CASSPQGISEQYF. As DNA, the CDR3 is TGTGCCAGCAGTCCCCAGGGGATAAGCGAGCAGTACTTC.

The chain uses TRBV14 and TRBJ1-1, with D maybe TRBD1 (5 bases). CDR3 size: 15 residues. The germline CDR1 and CDR2 sequences are SGHDN and FVKESK. Trimming stripped 1 base from V and 4 bases from J, with 13 bases between. The CDR3: CASSQVGAGRTEAFF. The CDR3 DNA reads TGTGCCAGCAGCCAAGTCGGGGCAGGGCGCACTGAAGCTTTCTTT. Looking up the rest from reference TRBV14 and TRBJ1-1 gives the full variable domain: EAGVTQFPSHSVIEKGQTVTLRCDPISGHDNLYWYRRVMGKEIKFLLHFVKESKQDESGMPNNRFLAERTGGTYSTLKVQPAELEDSGVYFCASSQVGAGRTEAFFGQGTRLTVV.

This chain joins TRBV2 and TRBJ2-1; 7 bases map to TRBD2. There are 14 residues in the CDR3. Germline V gene data show CDR1 as SNHLY and CDR2 as FYNNEI. J lost 2 bases, V lost 6 bases, and 4 bases had no gene match. The CDR3: CASRWGGAYNEQFF. The CDR3 nucleotides are TGTGCCAGCAGGTGGGGGGGAGCCTACAATGAGCAGTTCTTC.

This rearrangement joins TRBV25-1 to TRBJ1-4; 7 bases line up with TRBD1. The CDR3 sequence is 13 residues long. Looked up from germline, CDR1 is MGHDK and CDR2 is SYGVNS. V shed 8 bases, J shed 8 bases, and the junction held 8 bases outside the gene matches. CDR3: CASEQGVGEKLFF. The CDR3, as DNA: TGTGCCAGCGAGCAGGGGGTTGGGGAAAAACTGTTTTTT.

J is TRBJ2-7 and V is TRBV2, with D maybe TRBD2 (7 bases). Germline V gene lookup returns CDR1 SNHLY and CDR2 FYNNEI. The CDR3 covers 14 residues. The germline V and J ends were trimmed by 6 bases and 7 bases, with 19 bases remaining between them. CDR3 in amino acids: CASRRGGPLGEQYF. The DNA for the CDR3 is TGTGCCAGCAGAAGGGGGGGGCCACTTGGGGAGCAGTACTTC.

The chain employs TRBV11-3 and TRBJ1-4, with 8 bases fitting TRBD1. The CDR3 extends over 18 amino acids. V was clipped by 1 base and J by 5 bases; unmatched bases: 12. Germline assignment: CDR1 SGHNT and CDR2 YENEEA. The DNA of the CDR3 is TGTGCCAGCAGCTTAGCAGGGGGGCGACAGGGGCCGAATGAAAAACTGTTTTTT. It yields the protein CASSLAGGRQGPNEKLFF.

This CDR3 is CASSLGGLLAKNIQYF. In DNA, the CDR3 is TGTGCCAGCAGCTTAGGCGGCCTTTTGGCCAAAAACATTCAGTACTTC. The J gene is TRBJ2-4, the V gene TRBV7-9, with D unresolved. V shed 1 base and J shed 1 base, with 11 bases lying between them. The CDR3 runs to 16 residues. Per the germline V gene, CDR1 is SEHNR and CDR2 is FQNEAQ (reference sequence).

This clone was observed a single time. The J gene is TRBJ2-5, the V gene TRBV27; D gene ambiguous. The CDR3 totals 11 residues. Trimming removed 3 bases at V and 4 bases at J, with 3 bases between. From germline, CDR1 is MNHEY and CDR2 SMNVEV (reference sequence). CDR3 coding DNA: TGTGCCAGCAGTTTGGGAGAGACCCAGTACTTC. Amino acid sequence: CASSLGETQYF.